This T cell receptor (delta chain) was identified in a study of gamma-delta T cells after stem cell transplantation (dated by TCRdb to the mid-2010s). This clone is considered medium-sized (0.01 to 0.1%). Its antigen target is currently unknown. A far larger clone differs by one base, so this is likely a read error. From the cysteine through the phenylalanine, the CDR3 covers 18 amino acids. The kept DNA is CDR3 alone, 54 bases in frame from the first base. The germline V gene supplies CDR1 TSWWSYY and CDR2 QGS. Library creation used RT-PCR. Sequenced using an Illumina MiSeq. TCRdb called clones afresh from the public reads with CATT; identical DNA rows were later merged. Present in this sample are 500 to 750 delta-chain clones, roughly 5.1% of which were seen just once. The ten largest clones take up less than 70% of the sample.

The sequence derives from a human donor. It is not recorded whose cells these are; they may come from a transplant donor. The chain is encoded by TRDV1 joined to TRDJ1; the D gene identity is not certain. Sequencing was performed on gamma-delta T cells. The nucleotide sequence is TGTGCTCTTGGGAAGGGGTTTCCCCTGGTGACTGCCACCGATAAACCCATCTTT. It codes for CALGKGFPLVTATDKPIF.